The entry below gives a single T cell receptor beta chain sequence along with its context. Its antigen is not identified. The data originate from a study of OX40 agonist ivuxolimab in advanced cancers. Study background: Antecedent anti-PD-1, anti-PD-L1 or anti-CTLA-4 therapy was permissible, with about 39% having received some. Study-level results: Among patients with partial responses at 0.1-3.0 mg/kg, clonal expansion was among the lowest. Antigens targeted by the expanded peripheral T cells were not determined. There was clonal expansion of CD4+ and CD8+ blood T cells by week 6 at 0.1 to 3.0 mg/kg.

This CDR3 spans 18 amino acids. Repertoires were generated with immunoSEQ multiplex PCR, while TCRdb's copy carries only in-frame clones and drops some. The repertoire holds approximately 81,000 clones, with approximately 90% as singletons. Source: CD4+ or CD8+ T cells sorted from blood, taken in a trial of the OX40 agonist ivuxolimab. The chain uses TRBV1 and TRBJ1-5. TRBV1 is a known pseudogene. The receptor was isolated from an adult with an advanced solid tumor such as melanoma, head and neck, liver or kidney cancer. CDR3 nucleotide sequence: TGCACCAGCAGTTTGAATTTCTTAGTAGGGCAGTCGAATCAGCCCCAGCATTTT. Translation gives CTSSLNFLVGQSNQPQHF.